The 20 T cell receptor beta chains below were found in one sample sequenced in a study of CD8+CD57+ T cells in acquired aplastic anemia. Genomic DNA was employed as the template in profiling TCR beta VDJ and CDR3. TCRdb processed the reads anew with MiXCR; each CDR3 protein has one entry. Of 200,000 to 250,000 distinct CDR3 sequences in the sample, 30% to 35% were seen once. The sample taken for sequencing was sorted CD4+, CD8+, or CD8+CD57+ T cells (not recorded which) from PBMCs. These receptors came from a human donor in good health, serving as a control.

V is TRBV9 and J is TRBJ1-6; a weak D match, TRBD1 (5 bases). The V end was cut by 1 base, the J end by 7 bases, with 12 bases between. Per the germline V gene, CDR1 is SGDLS and CDR2 is YYNGEE. The CDR3 runs to 15 residues. CDR3 in amino acids: CASSVSPGKNSPLHF. The DNA of the CDR3 is TGTGCCAGCAGCGTAAGTCCAGGGAAAAATTCACCCCTCCACTTT.

The rearrangement joins TRBV13 to TRBJ1-3; tentatively, D is TRBD1 (5 bases). The germline V gene has CDR1 PRHDT and CDR2 FYEKMQ (reference sequence). The CDR3 runs 14 residues. The V end was cut by 2 bases, the J end by 4 bases, with 9 bases between. CDR3 region: CASSLSGVGNTIYF. CDR3 sequence (DNA): TGTGCCAGCAGCTTATCGGGGGTCGGAAACACCATATATTTT.

This clonotype was observed many times. The chain is built from TRBV20-1 and TRBJ2-5, with a tentative D call TRBD1 (8 bases). The CDR3 extends over 13 amino acids. The ends were cut back, 6 bases at V and 5 bases at J, with 16 bases in the middle. Germline CDR1 reads DFQATT; CDR2 reads SNEGSKA (reference sequence). The CDR3 region is CSAYGQGGETQYF. CDR3 DNA: TGCAGTGCCTACGGACAGGGAGGGGAGACCCAGTACTTC.

Ten or more counts support this clonotype. The V gene is TRBV5-1, the J gene TRBJ2-7; 7 bases are shared with TRBD2. The CDR3 has 14 residues. The V gene end was trimmed by 1 base and the J gene end by 2 bases; junction bases not matched to a gene: 3. Looked up from germline, CDR1 is SGHRS and CDR2 is YFSETQ. CDR3 bases: TGCGCCAGCAGCTTGTTAGCGGGCGCCTACGAGCAGTACTTC. It is translated as CASSLLAGAYEQYF.

This clonotype has a count of ten or more. The rearrangement links TRBV12-3 or TRBV12-4 to TRBJ1-1; tentative D call: TRBD1 (5 bases). V lost 6 bases and J lost 1, with 9 bases in between. The CDR3 covers 13 residues. In DNA form, the CDR3 reads TGTGCCAGCAGGGACGGACAGAACACTGAAGCTTTCTTT. Its translation: CASRDGQNTEAFF.

Worth noting for this clonotype: An end of the junction differs from the germline gene, which may be a read error. The rearrangement links TRBV20-1 to TRBJ1-4, with D unclear. Germline V gene lookup returns CDR1 DFQATT and CDR2 SNEGSKA (reference sequence). The CDR3 length is 13 residues. The CDR3 reads CSATSGPAEKPFF. The DNA of the CDR3 is TGCAGTGCTACATCTGGGCCAGCTGAAAAACCGTTTTTT.

Of note for this clonotype: This sequence may be a read error, since a much larger clone differs from it by one base. The genes are TRBV7-8 and TRBJ1-5, with a possible D match to TRBD1 (6 bases). The CDR3 extends over 18 amino acids. V lost 8 bases to trimming and J lost 0 bases, with 23 bases between them. The germline V gene has CDR1 SGHVS and CDR2 FQNEAQ. In nucleotides, the CDR3 is TGTGCCAGCGGCTCTAGGACAGTTCGGGTTGATAGCAATCAGCCCCAGCATTTT. Amino acid sequence: CASGSRTVRVDSNQPQHF. The whole variable domain, filled in from reference TRBV7-8 and TRBJ1-5, reads GAGVSQSPRYKVAKRGQDVALRCDPISGHVSLFWYQQALGQGPEFLTYFQNEAQLDKSGLPSDRFFAERPEGSVSTLKIQRTQQEDSAVYLCASGSRTVRVDSNQPQHFGDGTRLSIL.

The table lists this clonotype with many counts. J is TRBJ1-6 and V is TRBV7-6; unclear D gene. V lost 1 base, J lost 7 bases, and 5 bases lay in between. CDR1 is SGHVS and CDR2 is FNYEAQ in the germline V gene. This CDR3 contains 13 residues. This chain's CDR3 is CASSLGPNSPLHF. In nucleotides, the CDR3 is TGTGCCAGCAGCTTAGGTCCAAATTCACCCCTCCACTTT.

As for this clonotype: With a much larger clone just one base away, this may be a read error. The missing conserved phenylalanine or tryptophan at the end of this CDR3 makes a read error likely. The chain is built from TRBV7-9 and TRBJ1-1; 7 positions agree with TRBD1. The CDR3 loop spans 14 amino acids. The V segment lost 3 bases and the J segment 4 bases; nucleotides outside the gene matches: 5. Germline V gene sequence: CDR1 SEHNR, CDR2 FQNEAQ (reference sequence). This CDR3 is CASSLTGTGTEAFL. In DNA, the CDR3 is TGTGCCAGCAGCTTGACAGGGACGGGCACTGAAGCTTTCCTT.

The V and J genes are TRBV18 and TRBJ1-2; D may be TRBD1 (6 bases). The CDR3 loop spans 15 amino acids. Between the trimmed V and J ends, which lost 0 bases and 4 bases, there was a span of 12 bases. Germline CDR1 KGHSH, CDR2 LQKENI. CDR3: CASSPPGAVSYGYTF. The CDR3 DNA sequence: TGTGCCAGCTCACCACCGGGGGCTGTGAGCTATGGCTACACCTTC. Combining the CDR3 with reference TRBV18 and TRBJ1-2 gives the whole variable domain NAGVMQNPRHLVRRRGQEARLRCSPMKGHSHVYWYRQLPEEGLKFMVYLQKENIIDESGMPKERFSAEFPKEGPSILRIQQVVRGDSAAYFCASSPPGAVSYGYTFGSGTRLTVV.

The chain carries TRBV2 and TRBJ2-2; TRBD2 agrees at 10 bases. V lost 7 bases, J lost 3 bases, and 8 bases stayed unmatched. CDR1 and CDR2 (germline): SNHLY, FYNNEI. CDR3 length: 16 amino acids. In nucleotides, the CDR3 is TGTGCCAGCAAAGTCCTAGCGGGAGTCGACACCGGGGAGCTGTTTTTT. Amino acids: CASKVLAGVDTGELFF.

There are many counts of this clonotype. The chain uses TRBV20-1 and TRBJ2-7; D tentatively fits TRBD1 or TRBD2 (5 bases each). V was shortened by 7 bases and J by 6 bases, with 16 bases between the two germline ends. The CDR3 spans 12 residues. Germline CDR1 and CDR2: DFQATT and SNEGSKA (reference sequence). CDR3 protein: CSVRGEGAEQYF. CDR3 bases: TGCAGTGTTAGGGGAGAAGGGGCCGAGCAGTACTTC.

In its sample, this clonotype was seen many times. The rearrangement links TRBV15 to TRBJ1-1, with D unresolved. CDR3 length equals 13 residues. The V end lost 1 base, the J end lost 0 bases, and 3 bases lay between the germline ends. Germline V CDR1 and CDR2: LNHNV, YYDKDF (reference sequence). CDR3: CATSRAVNTEAFF. CDR3 nucleotide sequence: TGTGCCACCAGCAGAGCAGTGAACACTGAAGCTTTCTTT.

The CDR3 nucleotides are TGTGCCAGCAGTGAAAGGGCAGCCTCTGGTGGCTACACCTTC. Its translation: CASSERAASGGYTF. The V gene is TRBV2, the J gene TRBJ1-2, with D unclear. CDR1 and CDR2 (germline): SNHLY, FYNNEI. The CDR3 loop spans 14 amino acids. The V end was cut by 2 bases, the J end by 7 bases, with 14 bases between.

In this sample, this clonotype turned up many times. The V call is TRBV11-2, the J call TRBJ2-7; 8 nucleotides align to TRBD1. V was clipped by 5 bases and J by 4 bases; unmatched bases: 1. The V gene's germline CDR1 is SGHAT and CDR2 FQNNGV. The CDR3 contains 12 residues. In DNA, the CDR3 is TGTGCCAGCAGCCGGGACAGGTACGAGCAGTACTTC. It codes for CASSRDRYEQYF.

The sample holds a few counts of this clonotype. The chain carries TRBV15 and TRBJ2-7, with 15 positions matching TRBD2. V lost 3 bases to trimming and J lost 5 bases; unmatched junction nucleotides: 5. The germline V gene has CDR1 LNHNV and CDR2 YYDKDF (reference sequence). This CDR3 is 16 amino acids long. The CDR3 region has the DNA TGTGCCACCAGCAGCGGACTAGCGGGAGGGCCCCACGAGCAGTACTTC. Translation: CATSSGLAGGPHEQYF. Combining the CDR3 with reference TRBV15 and TRBJ2-7 gives the whole variable domain DAMVIQNPRYQVTQFGKPVTLSCSQTLNHNVMYWYQQKSSQAPKLLFHYYDKDFNNEADTPDNFQSRRPNTSFCFLDIRSPGLGDTAMYLCATSSGLAGGPHEQYFGPGTRLTVT.

This clonotype was counted ten times or more. The chain employs TRBV6-4 and TRBJ2-7; 7 bases agree with TRBD1. The trim removed 11 bases at V and 0 bases at J, leaving 13 bases unmatched. This CDR3 region has 15 residues. Per germline, CDR1 MRHNA and CDR2 SNTAGT. CDR3: CARDHGQERSYEQYF. Written as DNA, the CDR3 is TGTGCCCGTGACCACGGACAGGAACGCTCCTACGAGCAGTACTTC.

Note on this clonotype: A much larger clonotype is one base distant, so this may be a read error. Because the CDR3 is missing its conserved closing phenylalanine or tryptophan, this is likely a read error. The chain joins TRBV19 to TRBJ2-3; TRBD2 matches 12 bases. CDR3 size: 14 residues. The J segment lost 6 bases and the V segment lost 7 bases, leaving 5 bases of the junction unmatched. Germline CDR1 LNHDA, CDR2 SQIVND (reference sequence). CDR3: CASKSTSGRDTQYL. For the CDR3, the DNA is TGTGCCAGTAAGAGTACTAGCGGGAGGGATACGCAGTATCTT.

This clonotype was seen more than once but under ten times. The chain links TRBV6-1 to TRBJ2-7, with 9 nucleotides matching TRBD2. The junction had 12 bases not matched to a gene; V was cut back by 6 bases and J by 9 bases. CDR3 size: 14 residues. Looked up from germline, CDR1 is MNHNS and CDR2 is SASEGT. CDR3 sequence (DNA): TGTGCCAGCAGCCGCCTAGCGGGGCCGGAGGGGCAGTACTTC. Translation: CASSRLAGPEGQYF.

This CDR3 is CASSPAGQGGSEQYF. The CDR3 coding sequence is TGCGCCAGCAGCCCTGCGGGACAGGGAGGTAGCGAGCAGTACTTC. The chain is built from TRBV5-1 and TRBJ2-7; 9 positions match TRBD1. Germline CDR1 and CDR2: SGHRS and YFSETQ. CDR3 length equals 15 residues. The junction had 11 bases not matched to a gene; V was cut back by 4 bases and J by 6 bases.